This T cell receptor (beta chain) came from a study of blood T cell repertoires in COVID-19. Some clones are missing from TCRdb's copy, which holds only in-frame ones; the method was immunoSEQ multiplex PCR. Of roughly 120,000 clones in the sample, roughly 72% were seen once. The germline gives CDR1 LGHNA, CDR2 YNFKEQ. The V end was cut by 1 base, the J end by 1 base, with 11 bases between. The CDR3 extends over 16 amino acids. The sequencing sample was made of peripheral blood. The origin of this receptor is an elderly man with COVID-19, enrolled during active disease. J is TRBJ2-1 and V is TRBV4-2, with D perhaps TRBD2 (5 bases). In nucleotides, the CDR3 is TGTGCCAGCAGCCAAGTAGGTACTAGGTCCTACAATGAGCAGTTCTTC. Encoded protein: CASSQVGTRSYNEQFF.